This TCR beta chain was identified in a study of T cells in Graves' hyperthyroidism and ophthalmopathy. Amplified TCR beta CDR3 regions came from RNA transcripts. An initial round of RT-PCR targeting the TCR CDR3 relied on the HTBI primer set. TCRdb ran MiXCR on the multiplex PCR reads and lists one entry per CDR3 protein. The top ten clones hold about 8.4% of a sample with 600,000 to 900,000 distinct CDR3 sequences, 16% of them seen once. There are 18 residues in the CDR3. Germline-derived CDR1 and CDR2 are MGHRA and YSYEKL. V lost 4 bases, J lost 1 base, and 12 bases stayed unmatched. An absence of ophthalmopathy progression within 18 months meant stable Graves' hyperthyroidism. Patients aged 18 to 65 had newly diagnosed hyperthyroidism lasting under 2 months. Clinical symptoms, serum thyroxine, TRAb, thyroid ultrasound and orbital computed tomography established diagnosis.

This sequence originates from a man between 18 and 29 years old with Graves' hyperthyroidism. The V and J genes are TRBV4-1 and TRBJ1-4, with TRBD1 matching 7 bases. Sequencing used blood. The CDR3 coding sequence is TGCGCCAGCAGCCCCCTAAGGGGGCGGCAGCAAACTAATGAAAAACTGTTTTTT. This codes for CASSPLRGRQQTNEKLFF.